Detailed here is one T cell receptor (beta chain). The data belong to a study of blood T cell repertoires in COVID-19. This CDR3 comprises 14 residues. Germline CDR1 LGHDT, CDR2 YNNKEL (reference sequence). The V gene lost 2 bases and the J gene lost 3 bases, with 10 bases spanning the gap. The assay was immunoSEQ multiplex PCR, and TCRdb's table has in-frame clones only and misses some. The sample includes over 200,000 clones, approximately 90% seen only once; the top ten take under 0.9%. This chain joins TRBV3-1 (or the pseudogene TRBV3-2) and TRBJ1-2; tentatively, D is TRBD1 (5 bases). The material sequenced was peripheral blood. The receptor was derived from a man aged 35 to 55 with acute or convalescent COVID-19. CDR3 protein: CASSQQGGHYGYTF. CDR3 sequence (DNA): TGTGCCAGCAGCCAACAGGGAGGGCACTATGGCTACACCTTC.